The subject of this entry is one T cell receptor (beta chain). Its antigen is undetermined. This entry belongs to a study of a mutant IDH1 vaccine in newly diagnosed glioma. Study as a whole: Investigators started vaccination 4-6 weeks after radiotherapy alone, or with temozolomide cycles. Males made up roughly 60% and females approximately 40% of treated patients, whose mean age was around 41 years. Therapy received beforehand was radiotherapy, temozolomide, or both, with most patients given both.

TCRdb's table, derived via immunoSEQ multiplex PCR, lists solely in-frame clones and lacks some. This table has tens of thousands of clones, 76% appearing once. The length of the CDR3 is 16 residues. In germline, CDR1 is SGHNT, CDR2 YYREEE (reference sequence). V trimming: 4 bases; J trimming: 6 bases; junction bases outside the gene matches: 10. Time point: week 35, safety follow-up. A single vaccine dose contained 300 ug of mutant IDH1 20-mer peptide, and topical imiquimod was used with it. All eight of the vaccinations patients received fell in weeks 1, 3, 5, 7, 11, 15, 19 and 23. The sequence was collected from a man in his forties with glioma. The chain couples TRBV5-4 to TRBJ2-3; 11 positions agree with TRBD1. Specimen: PBMCs, collected from a glioma patient whose treatment included an IDH1 peptide vaccine. For the CDR3, the DNA is TGTGCCAGCAGCCTTAAACGGACAGGGGGCATGGATACGCAGTATTTT. It translates to CASSLKRTGGMDTQYF. The entire variable domain, with the rest obtained from reference TRBV5-4 and TRBJ2-3, is as follows: ETGVTQSPTHLIKTRGQQVTLRCSSQSGHNTVSWYQQALGQGPQFIFQYYREEENGRGNFPPRFSGLQFPNYSSELNVNALELDDSALYLCASSLKRTGGMDTQYFGPGTRLTVL.